The rows below give T cell receptor beta chains drawn from one sample of a study of T cells in Graves' hyperthyroidism and ophthalmopathy. MiXCR was run by TCRdb on the multiplex PCR reads, yielding one entry per CDR3 protein. The sample has about 560,000 distinct CDR3 sequences; over 15% are singletons. Sequences were obtained from blood. Receptors were obtained from a woman aged 18-29 years with Graves' hyperthyroidism. CDR3s include the opening cysteine and the closing phenylalanine or tryptophan. A D gene is named only where the DNA matches it firmly. Size tells how often a clone was seen (once, few, many) or the class of an expanded clone, and some rows leave it out.

v_gene	j_gene	abundance	d_gene	CDR3nt	CDR3aa
TRBV5-1	TRBJ2-5	.	TRBD2	TGCGCCAGCACTCTAGCGGGGGTGGAGACCCAGTACTTC	CASTLAGVETQYF
TRBV3-1	TRBJ1-4	.	.	TGTGCCAGCAGCCCCGGACAGAGAATCAACGAAAAACTGTTTTTT	CASSPGQRINEKLFF
TRBV27	TRBJ2-1	many	TRBD2	TGTGCCAGCAGTTCCCGGACTAGCGGGAGACTACATTACAATGAGCAGTTCTTC	CASSSRTSGRLHYNEQFF
TRBV28	TRBJ1-6	many	TRBD1	TGTGCCAGCAGCAATGGACAGGGAGGGGTCTTCTATAATTCACCCCTCCACTTT	CASSNGQGGVFYNSPLHF
TRBV20-1	TRBJ1-3	.	.	TGCAGTGCTAGCGTGTTGAGCTCTGGAAACACCATATATTTT	CSASVLSSGNTIYF
TRBV19	TRBJ1-5	few	TRBD1	TGTGCCAGTACTTACAGGGGGCAAAGGAGCAATCAGCCCCAGCATTTT	CASTYRGQRSNQPQHF
TRBV20-1	TRBJ2-1	.	TRBD2	TGCAGTGCTAGAGACGAGACCCTAGCGGGAATCTACAATGAGCAGTTCTTC	CSARDETLAGIYNEQFF
TRBV7-2	TRBJ2-1	many	.	TGTGCCAGCAGCTTGATGGGGGGGGGCTCTAATGAGCAGTTCTTC	CASSLMGGGSNEQFF
TRBV2	TRBJ2-7	few	TRBD2	TGTGCCAGCAGTGAGGGGGGCGGGGGGGCGTCCTACGAGCAGTACTTC	CASSEGGGGASYEQYF
TRBV9	TRBJ1-3	.	.	TGTGCCAGCAGCGTAGAAGGGGCGGGCGGCCTGAACACCATATATTTT	CASSVEGAGGLNTIYF
TRBV29-1	TRBJ2-7	many	TRBD2	TGCAGCGTTGAGACTAGCGGGAGGTTCTACGAGCAGTACTTC	CSVETSGRFYEQYF
TRBV12-3/TRBV12-4	TRBJ1-1	many	.	TGTGCCAGCACCAACCGGGCGAGAACTGAAGCTTTCTTT	CASTNRARTEAFF
TRBV7-2	TRBJ2-1	.	.	TGTGCCAGCAGCTTTTCATGGGGGTTAGGATTTAATGAGCAGTTCTTC	CASSFSWGLGFNEQFF
TRBV20-1	TRBJ1-2	.	TRBD1	TGCAGTGCTGACAGGGATGGCTACACCTTC	CSADRDGYTF
TRBV2	TRBJ2-7	many	.	TGTGCCAGCAGTAATATTCAGCGGCCCTACGAGCAGTACTTC	CASSNIQRPYEQYF
TRBV7-2	TRBJ2-5	few	.	TGTGCCAGCAGCTTAGTGACCGTTCAGACCCAGTACTTC	CASSLVTVQTQYF
TRBV20-1	TRBJ1-1	many	TRBD1	TGCAGTGCTAGAGTGACAGGGGGAGCGGCTTTCTTT	CSARVTGGAAFF
TRBV3-1	TRBJ2-3	many	TRBD1	TGTGCCAGCAGCCAAGTTCCGGGACAGGGTGCAGATACGCAGTATTTT	CASSQVPGQGADTQYF
TRBV3-1	TRBJ1-1	many	.	TGTGCCAGCTCACCATCTGGGAACACTGAAGCTTTCTTT	CASSPSGNTEAFF